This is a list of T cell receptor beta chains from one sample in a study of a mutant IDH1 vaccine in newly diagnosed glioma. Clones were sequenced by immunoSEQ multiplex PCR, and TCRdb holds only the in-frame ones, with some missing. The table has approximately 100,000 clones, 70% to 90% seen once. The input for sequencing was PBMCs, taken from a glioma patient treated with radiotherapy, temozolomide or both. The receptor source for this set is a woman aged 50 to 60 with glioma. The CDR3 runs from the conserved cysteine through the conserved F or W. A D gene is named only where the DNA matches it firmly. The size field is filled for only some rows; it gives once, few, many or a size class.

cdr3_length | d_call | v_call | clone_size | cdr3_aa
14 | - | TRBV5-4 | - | CASSGAFSTDTQYF
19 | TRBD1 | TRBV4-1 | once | CASSARKGQGPYGNQPQHF
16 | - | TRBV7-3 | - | CASSLKGPPAPETQYF
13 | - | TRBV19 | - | CASSLGLRYEQYF
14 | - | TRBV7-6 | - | CASSLGGEWDTQYF
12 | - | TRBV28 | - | CASSWRYNEQFF
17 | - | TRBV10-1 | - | CASSENRDFWSSHEQYF
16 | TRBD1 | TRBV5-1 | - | CASSMGQGVQSEKLFF
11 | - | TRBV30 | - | CAWSQSYEQYF
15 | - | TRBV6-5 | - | CASRLLPRSGNTIYF
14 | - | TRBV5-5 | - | CASSLELAGGELFF
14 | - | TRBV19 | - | CASTLGAWNSPLHF
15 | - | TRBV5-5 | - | CASSLHRVGFTEAFF
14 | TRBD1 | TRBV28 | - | CASSEGQGLQPQHF
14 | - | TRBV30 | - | CAWSWDQRDYGYTF
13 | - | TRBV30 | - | CALAGVDNYGYTF
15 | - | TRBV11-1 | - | CASSFLTGSSYEQYF
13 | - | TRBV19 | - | CASSTPGAETQYF
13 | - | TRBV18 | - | CASSPSREDEQYF
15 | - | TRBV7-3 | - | CASSETGHNTGELFF
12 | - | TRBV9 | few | CASSVGNGELFF
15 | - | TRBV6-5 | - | CASRARGRRVETQYF
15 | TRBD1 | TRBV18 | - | CASSPRTGGGNTIYF
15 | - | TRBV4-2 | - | CASSQVSGHGYEQYF
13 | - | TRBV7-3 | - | CASSSNLIGEQFF
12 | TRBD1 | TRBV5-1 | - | CASSQGAYEQYF
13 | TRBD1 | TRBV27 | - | CASSLSGQGEQYF
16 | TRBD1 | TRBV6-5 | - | CASSYSGTGGSYGYTF
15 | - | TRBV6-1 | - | CASSERARVGDTQYF
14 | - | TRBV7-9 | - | CASSLAGREGGYTF
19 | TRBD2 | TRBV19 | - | CASRGTSGRAKSSYNEQFF
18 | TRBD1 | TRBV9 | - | CASSVDRGRRSGANVLTF
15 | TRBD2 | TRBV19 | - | CASSGRERDTGELFF
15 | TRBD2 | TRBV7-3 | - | CASSLRVSGSHEQYF
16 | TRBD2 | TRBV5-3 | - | CARSRVTSGRVYEQYF
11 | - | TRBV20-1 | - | CSAASSARQFF
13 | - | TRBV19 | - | CASSIMEVQPQHF
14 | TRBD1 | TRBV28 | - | CASSLVAQGYEQYF
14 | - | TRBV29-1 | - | CSVEPQLMNTEAFF
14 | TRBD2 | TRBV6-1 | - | CASAMGGRINEQFF
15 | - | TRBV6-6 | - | CASSYNREFNNEQFF